This passage covers 31 T cell receptor beta chains from one sample sequenced in a study of T cell responses to AZD1222 COVID-19 vaccine. Sequenced by immunoSEQ multiplex PCR; TCRdb stores in-frame clones only, minus some. There are approximately 100,000 clones in the sample; around nine tenths occur only once, and roughly a sixth lies in the top ten. Sequencing was performed on peripheral blood, taken on day 0 of AZD1222 vaccination. All receptors come from an adult in good health.

The CDR3 here is CASSPGTGFYGYTF. The DNA of the CDR3 is TGTGCCAGCAGCCCCGGGACAGGATTCTATGGCTACACCTTC. The V call is TRBV6-5, the J call TRBJ1-2; 8 bases line up with TRBD1. After removal of 6 bases from V and 4 bases from J, the junction contained 7 bases not matched to a gene. Germline V CDR1 and CDR2: MNHEY, SVGAGI. The CDR3 is 14 amino acids.

As concerns this clone: One end of the junction varies from germline; a read error may be responsible. The V and J genes are TRBV7-9 and TRBJ2-7; TRBD2 might be the D (6 bases). The length of the CDR3 is 14 residues. The germline V gene has CDR1 SEHNR and CDR2 FQNEAQ (reference sequence). Here the CDR3 DNA reads TGTGCCAGCAGCCTAGCCAAGGGCGGGGACGAGCAGTACTTC. This translates into CASSLAKGGDEQYF.

The V gene is TRBV2, the J gene TRBJ1-6; D gene unclear. The V end lost 7 bases, the J end lost 7 bases, and 11 bases lay between the germline ends. The length of the CDR3 is 13 residues. In germline, CDR1 is SNHLY, CDR2 FYNNEI. Written as DNA, the CDR3 is TGTGCCAGCAAACCTCAACCGAATTCACCCCTCCACTTT. Its translation is CASKPQPNSPLHF.

To note about this clone: Sequence at one end of the junction differs from germline and may be a read error. CDR3 region: CSVNGQAPSDEQYF. Written as DNA, the CDR3 is TGCAGCGTCAACGGACAGGCTCCCTCCGACGAGCAGTACTTC. V is TRBV29-1 and J is TRBJ2-7, with 7 nucleotides matching TRBD1. Per the germline V gene, CDR1 is SQVTM and CDR2 is ANQGSEA. The length of the CDR3 is 14 residues.

The chain uses TRBV11-2 and TRBJ1-1; 7 positions agree with TRBD1. Germline CDR1 reads SGHAT; CDR2 reads FQNNGV. The trim removed 3 bases at V and 0 bases at J, leaving 4 bases unmatched. CDR3 size: 15 residues. The CDR3 sequence is CASSLGQLLNTEAFF. The CDR3 DNA sequence: TGTGCCAGCAGCTTGGGACAGCTATTGAACACTGAAGCTTTCTTT. The variable domain in full, with the rest retrieved from reference TRBV11-2 and TRBJ1-1, is EAGVAQSPRYKIIEKRQSVAFWCNPISGHATLYWYQQILGQGPKLLIQFQNNGVVDDSQLPKDRFSAERLKGVDSTLKIQPAKLEDSAVYLCASSLGQLLNTEAFFGQGTRLTVV.

The gene calls are TRBV9 and TRBJ2-5; D is unclear. The CDR3 spans 14 residues. Trimming took 0 bases from V and 2 from J, leaving 8 bases between them. Per the germline V gene, CDR1 is SGDLS and CDR2 is YYNGEE. CDR3 loop: CASSVEASQETQYF. Here the CDR3 DNA reads TGTGCCAGCAGCGTAGAGGCCTCGCAAGAGACCCAGTACTTC.

The chain recombines TRBV7-3 with TRBJ2-2, with 8 bases aligning to TRBD1. Germline V CDR1 and CDR2: SGHTA, FQGTGA. The V gene end was trimmed by 4 bases and the J gene end by 5 bases; junction bases not matched to a gene: 9. The CDR3 is made up of 16 amino acids. CDR3 sequence (DNA): TGTGCCAGCAGCTCTACCGACAGGGGTTTTACCGGGGAGCTGTTTTTT. Translating gives CASSSTDRGFTGELFF.

With respect to this clone: Its ends do not fully match the called genes, so a read error is possible. The V gene is TRBV7-7, the J gene TRBJ2-3, with D perhaps matching TRBD2 (7 bases). CDR3 length equals 15 residues. Germline CDR1 is SSHAT and CDR2 is FNYEAQ (reference sequence). This CDR3 reads CASSLTRGAADTQYF. The CDR3, as DNA: TGTGCTAGCAGCTTAACCCGGGGGGCCGCAGATACGCAGTATTTT.

The chain uses TRBV6-5 and TRBJ2-1; tentatively, D is TRBD1 or TRBD2 (5 bases each). This CDR3 spans 12 amino acids. V was cut by 6 bases and J by 10 bases, with 13 bases left in between. Germline CDR1 and CDR2: MNHEY and SVGAGI. CDR3 sequence reads: CASRTRGGEQFF. The CDR3 coding sequence is TGTGCCAGCAGGACACGGGGCGGGGAGCAGTTCTTC.

The rearrangement joins TRBV6-6 to TRBJ1-3, with TRBD1 as a possible D gene (6 bases). This CDR3 is built from 15 residues. Germline CDR1 MNHNY, CDR2 SVGAGI (reference sequence). V shed 5 bases and J shed 0 bases, with 11 bases lying between them. The DNA of the CDR3 is TGTGCCAGCAGTGGGGGACATAGCTCTGGAAACACCATATATTTT. Protein: CASSGGHSSGNTIYF.

The V call is TRBV2, the J call TRBJ2-7; no clear D. The CDR3 is 13 residues long. Germline lookup yields CDR1 SNHLY and CDR2 FYNNEI. V was shortened by 4 bases and J by 2 bases, with 9 bases between the two germline ends. The CDR3 loop reads CASSVGPTYEQYF. The CDR3 coding sequence is TGTGCCAGCAGTGTTGGACCAACCTACGAGCAGTACTTC.

The chain is built from TRBV7-7 and TRBJ2-1; D may correspond to TRBD1 or TRBD2 (5 bases each). Germline V CDR1 and CDR2: SSHAT, FNYEAQ (reference sequence). This CDR3 region has 15 residues. The germline V and J ends were trimmed by 5 bases and 2 bases, with 13 bases remaining between them. The CDR3 DNA is TGTGCCAGCAGCCAGCTAGTGGGGGCCTACAATGAGCAGTTCTTC. It is translated as CASSQLVGAYNEQFF.

The chain combines TRBV3-1 (or the pseudogene TRBV3-2) with TRBJ1-2; no clear D gene. The CDR3 extends over 19 amino acids. The germline V and J ends were trimmed by 2 bases and 2 bases, with 24 bases remaining between them. Germline V gene lookup returns CDR1 LGHDT and CDR2 YNNKEL (reference sequence). The CDR3 reads CASSQKWRREPLHNYGYTF. The CDR3 DNA is TGTGCCAGCAGCCAAAAGTGGCGTCGGGAGCCTTTGCACAACTATGGCTACACCTTC.

This sequence joins TRBV18 and TRBJ2-7; D may match TRBD1 or TRBD2 (5 bases each). With 3 bases removed from V and 0 bases from J, the gap between germline ends came to 21 bases. The CDR3 length is 18 residues. CDR1 is KGHSH and CDR2 is LQKENI in the germline V gene. The CDR3 region is CASSPSSSSQGDSYEQYF. The CDR3 region has the DNA TGTGCCAGCTCACCTTCTTCGTCTAGCCAGGGCGACTCCTACGAGCAGTACTTC.

The genes are TRBV5-1 and TRBJ2-1; D may be TRBD2 (5 bases). The CDR3 is made up of 16 amino acids. Trimming took 1 base from V and 0 from J, leaving 11 bases between them. Looked up from germline, CDR1 is SGHRS and CDR2 is YFSETQ. CDR3 sequence (DNA): TGCGCCAGCAGCTTGTCTGAGGGTAGCTCCTACAATGAGCAGTTCTTC. Translated, it gives CASSLSEGSSYNEQFF.

As DNA, the CDR3 is TGTGCCAGCAGCGTAGGGACAGGGTTAGACGTGGGTACGCAGTATTTT. This codes for CASSVGTGLDVGTQYF. The chain recombines TRBV9 with TRBJ2-3, with TRBD1 matching 8 bases. The CDR3 runs to 16 residues. Trimming took 0 bases from V and 8 from J; bases not matched to a gene: 11. CDR1 SGDLS and CDR2 YYNGEE come from the germline V gene.

V usage is TRBV27 and J usage is TRBJ2-7; perhaps TRBD1 as D (5 bases). CDR3 size: 13 residues. Germline values: CDR1 MNHEY, CDR2 SMNVEV (reference sequence). The ends were cut back, 6 bases at V and 6 bases at J, with 15 bases in the middle. CDR3 in DNA: TGTGCCAGCAGGGGGCCTGAGGAATCCGAGCAGTACTTC. Translation: CASRGPEESEQYF.

The V gene is TRBV6-1, the J gene TRBJ1-5, with 9 nucleotides matching TRBD1. CDR1 and CDR2 (germline): MNHNS, SASEGT. CDR3 size: 18 residues. Trimming took 4 bases from V and 4 from J; bases not matched to a gene: 14. CDR3 protein: CASSGPGQGFVGNQPQHF. Here the CDR3 DNA reads TGTGCCAGCAGTGGTCCGGGACAGGGTTTTGTCGGGAATCAGCCCCAGCATTTT.

The chain employs TRBV7-8 and TRBJ2-3; D is unresolved. Germline V lookup: CDR1 SGHVS, CDR2 FQNEAQ. V was pared by 5 bases and J by 0 bases, with 18 bases between. The CDR3 extends over 17 amino acids. The CDR3 protein is CASSPRGTETSTDTQYF. In nucleotides, the CDR3 is TGTGCCAGCAGCCCCCGTGGCACGGAGACTAGCACAGATACGCAGTATTTT.

Regarding this clone: At one boundary the junction diverges from the germline segment, which might be a read error. CDR3 in DNA: TGTGCCAGCCGTGAACCGGGACAGCAGCATTTT. Protein sequence: CASREPGQQHF. The J gene is TRBJ1-5, the V gene TRBV2; TRBD1 aligns across 7 bases. This CDR3 has 11 residues. Germline V gives CDR1 SNHLY, CDR2 FYNNEI.

The chain combines TRBV5-1 with TRBJ2-1, with unresolved D. This CDR3 has 14 amino acids. Germline lookup yields CDR1 SGHRS and CDR2 YFSETQ. V lost 0 bases, J lost 3 bases, and 7 bases lay in between. The CDR3 spells CASSLAPDYNEQFF. CDR3 nucleotide sequence: TGCGCCAGCAGCTTGGCCCCTGACTACAATGAGCAGTTCTTC.

This clone was observed a single time. This chain connects TRBV30 to TRBJ1-3, with D hard to call. The V gene's germline CDR1 is GTSNPN and CDR2 SVGIG (reference sequence). The V and J ends lost 5 bases and 1 base respectively, with 12 bases between them. This CDR3 spans 14 amino acids. The CDR3 reads CAWEEVGSGNTIYF. CDR3 in DNA: TGTGCCTGGGAGGAGGTTGGGTCTGGAAACACCATATATTTT.

This chain connects TRBV6-1 to TRBJ1-1, with 7 bases fitting TRBD1. The CDR3 length is 12 residues. CDR1 is MNHNS and CDR2 is SASEGT in the germline V gene. The ends lost 5 bases at V and 6 bases at J; junction bases unmatched: 3. This CDR3 is CASSNRGAEAFF. The CDR3 coding sequence is TGTGCCAGCAGTAACAGGGGTGCTGAAGCTTTCTTT.

The chain links TRBV5-1 to TRBJ1-2; the D gene is possibly TRBD1 (5 bases). The V gene lost 0 bases and the J gene lost 4 bases, with 19 bases spanning the gap. CDR1 is SGHRS and CDR2 is YFSETQ in the germline V gene. This CDR3 region has 17 residues. This chain's CDR3 is CASSLGAIPRVSYGYTF. The CDR3 DNA follows: TGCGCCAGCAGCTTGGGTGCTATTCCCAGGGTATCCTATGGCTACACCTTC.

The chain carries TRBV19 and TRBJ2-3; the D call may be TRBD1 or TRBD2 (5 bases each). Germline values: CDR1 LNHDA, CDR2 SQIVND (reference sequence). CDR3 size: 13 residues. Trimming removed 8 bases from V and 0 bases from J, with 9 bases in between. CDR3 in DNA: TGTGCCAGTGCCGGGACCAGCACAGATACGCAGTATTTT. Residues: CASAGTSTDTQYF.

The rearrangement joins TRBV28 to TRBJ2-7; D could derive from TRBD1 or TRBD2 (5 bases each). Germline V gives CDR1 MDHEN, CDR2 SYDVKM. With 3 bases removed from V and 0 bases from J, the gap between germline ends came to 12 bases. This CDR3 has 15 residues. The DNA for the CDR3 is TGTGCCAGCAGTTTGAGGGGCCCCAGCTCCTACGAGCAGTACTTC. It yields the protein CASSLRGPSSYEQYF.

The chain recombines TRBV11-3 with TRBJ2-1; D may be TRBD2 (5 bases). The CDR3 has 15 amino acids. Germline CDR1 and CDR2: SGHNT and YENEEA. Trimming took off 3 bases at V and 2 bases at J, with 11 bases between the two ends. The CDR3 region has the DNA TGTGCCAGCAGCTTTATCACGGGGACCTACAATGAGCAGTTCTTC. It codes for CASSFITGTYNEQFF.

This clone showed up just a few times. The V gene is TRBV5-1, the J gene TRBJ2-2, with D maybe TRBD1 (5 bases). Germline loops: CDR1 SGHRS, CDR2 YFSETQ. V was clipped by 4 bases and J by 1 base, with 11 bases between them. This CDR3 is built from 15 residues. The CDR3 DNA is TGCGCCAGCAGCCTAGTGGGGCAGAACACCGGGGAGCTGTTTTTT. The encoded protein is CASSLVGQNTGELFF.

The chain is built from TRBV5-1 and TRBJ1-1, with D unclear. From germline, CDR1 is SGHRS and CDR2 YFSETQ. This CDR3 contains 13 residues. V shed 4 bases and J shed 2 bases, with 9 bases lying between them. Here the CDR3 DNA reads TGCGCCAGCAGCCAAGAGAGAAACACTGAAGCTTTCTTT. This gives the protein CASSQERNTEAFF.

The rearrangement joins TRBV5-4 to TRBJ1-2; D is possibly TRBD1 (5 bases). Germline values: CDR1 SGHNT, CDR2 YYREEE (reference sequence). Trimming took 5 bases from V and 8 from J, leaving 19 bases between them. The CDR3 loop spans 14 amino acids. The CDR3 is CASRSILGGEGYTF. CDR3 nucleotides: TGTGCCAGCAGATCCATCCTGGGGGGGGAAGGCTACACCTTC.

The chain employs TRBV11-2 and TRBJ1-2; D is undetermined. The V end lost 1 base, the J end lost 6 bases, and 12 bases lay between the germline ends. This CDR3 spans 14 amino acids. Germline V lookup: CDR1 SGHAT, CDR2 FQNNGV. The chain's CDR3 is CASSLVVQVDGYTF. The CDR3 coding sequence is TGTGCCAGCAGCTTAGTCGTCCAGGTTGATGGCTACACCTTC.